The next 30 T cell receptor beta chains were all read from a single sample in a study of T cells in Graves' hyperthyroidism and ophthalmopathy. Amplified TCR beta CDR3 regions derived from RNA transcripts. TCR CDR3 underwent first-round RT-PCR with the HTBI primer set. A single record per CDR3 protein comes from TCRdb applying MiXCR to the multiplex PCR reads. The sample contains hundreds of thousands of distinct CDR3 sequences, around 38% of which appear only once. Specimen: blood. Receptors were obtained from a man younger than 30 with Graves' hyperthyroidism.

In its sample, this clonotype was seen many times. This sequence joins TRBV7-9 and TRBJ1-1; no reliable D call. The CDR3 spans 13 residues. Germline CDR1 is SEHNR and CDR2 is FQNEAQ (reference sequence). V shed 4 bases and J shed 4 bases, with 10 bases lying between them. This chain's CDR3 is CASSSYGVTEAFF. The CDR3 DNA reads TGTGCCAGCAGCTCCTACGGGGTCACTGAAGCTTTCTTT.

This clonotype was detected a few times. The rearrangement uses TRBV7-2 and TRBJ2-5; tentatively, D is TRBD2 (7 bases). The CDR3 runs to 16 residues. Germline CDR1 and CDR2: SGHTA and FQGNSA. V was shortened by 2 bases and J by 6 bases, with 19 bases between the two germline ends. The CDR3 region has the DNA TGTGCCAGCAGCTTAAGGCGGGGGCCTAAACAAAAGACCCAGTACTTC. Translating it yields CASSLRRGPKQKTQYF.

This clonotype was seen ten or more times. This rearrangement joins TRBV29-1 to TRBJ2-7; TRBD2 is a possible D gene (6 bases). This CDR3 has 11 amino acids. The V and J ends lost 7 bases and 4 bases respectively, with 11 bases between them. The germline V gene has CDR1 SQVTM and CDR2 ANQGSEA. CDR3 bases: TGCAGCGCCGGGCGGGATTACGAGCAGTACTTC. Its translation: CSAGRDYEQYF.

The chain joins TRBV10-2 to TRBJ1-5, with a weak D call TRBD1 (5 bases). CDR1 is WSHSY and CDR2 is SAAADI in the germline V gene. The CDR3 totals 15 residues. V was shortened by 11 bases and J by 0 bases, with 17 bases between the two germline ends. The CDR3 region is CASRAGMYSNQPQHF. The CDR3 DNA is TGCGCCTCTCGGGCAGGGATGTATAGCAATCAGCCCCAGCATTTT.

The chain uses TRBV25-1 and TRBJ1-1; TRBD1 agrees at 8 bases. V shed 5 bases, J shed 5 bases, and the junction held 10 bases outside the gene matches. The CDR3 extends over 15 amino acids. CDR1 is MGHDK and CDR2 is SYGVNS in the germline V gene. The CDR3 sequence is CASSSRQGSRTEAFF. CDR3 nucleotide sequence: TGTGCCAGCAGTTCCCGACAGGGGAGTAGGACTGAAGCTTTCTTT.

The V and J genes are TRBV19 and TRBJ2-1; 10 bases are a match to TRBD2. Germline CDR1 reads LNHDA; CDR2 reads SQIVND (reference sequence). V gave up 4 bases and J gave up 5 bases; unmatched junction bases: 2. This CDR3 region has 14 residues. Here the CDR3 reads CASSTSGGNNEQFF. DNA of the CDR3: TGTGCCAGTAGTACTAGCGGGGGAAACAATGAGCAGTTCTTC.

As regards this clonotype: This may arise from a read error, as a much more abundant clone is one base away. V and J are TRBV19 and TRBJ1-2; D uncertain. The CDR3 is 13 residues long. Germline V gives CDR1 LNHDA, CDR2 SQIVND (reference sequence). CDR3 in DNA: TGTTCCAGTAGTTCCCCACACTTCTATGGCTACACCTTC. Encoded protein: CSSSSPHFYGYTF.

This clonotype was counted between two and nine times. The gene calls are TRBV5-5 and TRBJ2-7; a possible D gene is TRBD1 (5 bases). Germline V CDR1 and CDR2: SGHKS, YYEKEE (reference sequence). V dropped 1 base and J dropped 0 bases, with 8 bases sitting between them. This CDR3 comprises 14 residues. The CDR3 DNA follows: TGTGCCAGCAGCTTGAGACAGAACTCCTACGAGCAGTACTTC. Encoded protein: CASSLRQNSYEQYF.

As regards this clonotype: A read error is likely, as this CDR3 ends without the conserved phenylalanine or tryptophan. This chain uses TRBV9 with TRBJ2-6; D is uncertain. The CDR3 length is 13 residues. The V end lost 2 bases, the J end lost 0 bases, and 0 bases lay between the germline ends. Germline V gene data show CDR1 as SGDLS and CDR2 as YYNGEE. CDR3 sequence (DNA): TGTGCCAGCAGCGTCTCTGGGGCCAACGTCCTGACTCTA. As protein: CASSVSGANVLTL.

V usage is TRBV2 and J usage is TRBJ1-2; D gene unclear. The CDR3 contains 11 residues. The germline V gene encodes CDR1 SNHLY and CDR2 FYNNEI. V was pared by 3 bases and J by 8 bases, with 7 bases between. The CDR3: CASSEWAGYTF. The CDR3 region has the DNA TGTGCCAGCAGTGAGTGGGCCGGCTACACCTTC.

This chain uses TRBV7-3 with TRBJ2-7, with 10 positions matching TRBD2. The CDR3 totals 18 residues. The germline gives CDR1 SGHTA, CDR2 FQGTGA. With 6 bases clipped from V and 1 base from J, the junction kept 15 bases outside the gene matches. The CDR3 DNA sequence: TGTGCCAGCAGTTACTCATCGCTAGCGGGAGTACTGTCCTACGAGCAGTACTTC. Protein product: CASSYSSLAGVLSYEQYF.

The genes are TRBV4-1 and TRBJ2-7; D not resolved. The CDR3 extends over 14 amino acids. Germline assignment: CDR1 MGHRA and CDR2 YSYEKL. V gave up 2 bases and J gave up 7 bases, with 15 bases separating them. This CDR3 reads CASSQPDRVGEQYF. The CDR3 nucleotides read TGCGCCAGCAGCCAACCCGACCGTGTGGGAGAGCAGTACTTC.

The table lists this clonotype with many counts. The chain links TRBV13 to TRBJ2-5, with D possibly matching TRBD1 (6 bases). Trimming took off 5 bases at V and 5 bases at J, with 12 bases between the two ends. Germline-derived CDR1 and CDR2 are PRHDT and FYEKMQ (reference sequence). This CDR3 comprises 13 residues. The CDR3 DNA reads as TGTGCCAGCAGCGTCAGGGGCTTCGAGACCCAGTACTTC. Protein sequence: CASSVRGFETQYF. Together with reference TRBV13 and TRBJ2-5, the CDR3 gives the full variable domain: AAGVIQSPRHLIKEKRETATLKCYPIPRHDTVYWYQQGPGQDPQFLISFYEKMQSDKGSIPDRFSAQQFSDYHSELNMSSLELGDSALYFCASSVRGFETQYFGPGTRLLVL.

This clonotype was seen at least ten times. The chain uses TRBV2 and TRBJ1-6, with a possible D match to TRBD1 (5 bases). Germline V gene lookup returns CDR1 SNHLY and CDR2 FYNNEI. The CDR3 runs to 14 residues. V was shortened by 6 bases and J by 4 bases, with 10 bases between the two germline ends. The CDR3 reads CASRFREYNSPLHF. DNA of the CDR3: TGTGCCAGCAGATTCAGGGAGTATAATTCACCCCTCCACTTT.

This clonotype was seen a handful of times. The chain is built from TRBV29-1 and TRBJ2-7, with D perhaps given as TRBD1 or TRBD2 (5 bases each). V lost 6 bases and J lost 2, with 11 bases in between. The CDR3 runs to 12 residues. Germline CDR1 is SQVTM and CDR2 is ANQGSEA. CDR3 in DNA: TGCAGCGTAGGGGAGACCCCCTACGAGCAGTACTTC. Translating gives CSVGETPYEQYF.

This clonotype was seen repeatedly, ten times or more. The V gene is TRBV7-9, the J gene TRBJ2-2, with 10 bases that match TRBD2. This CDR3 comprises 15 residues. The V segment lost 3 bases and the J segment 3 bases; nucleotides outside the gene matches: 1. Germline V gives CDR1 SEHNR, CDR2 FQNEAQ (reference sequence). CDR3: CASSFLAGDTGELFF. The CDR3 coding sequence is TGTGCCAGCAGCTTTCTAGCGGGAGACACCGGGGAGCTGTTTTTT. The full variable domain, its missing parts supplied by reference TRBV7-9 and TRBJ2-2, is DTGVSQNPRHKITKRGQNVTFRCDPISEHNRLYWYRQTLGQGPEFLTYFQNEAQLEKSRLLSDRFSAERPKGSFSTLEIQRTEQGDSAMYLCASSFLAGDTGELFFGEGSRLTVL.

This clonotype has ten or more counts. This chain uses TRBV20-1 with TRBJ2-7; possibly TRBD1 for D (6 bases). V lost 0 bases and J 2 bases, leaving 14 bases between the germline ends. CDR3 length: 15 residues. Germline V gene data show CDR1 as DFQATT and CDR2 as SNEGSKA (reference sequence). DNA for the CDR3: TGCAGTGCTAGAGATCTCGGGACAACGCCCTACGAGCAGTACTTC. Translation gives CSARDLGTTPYEQYF.

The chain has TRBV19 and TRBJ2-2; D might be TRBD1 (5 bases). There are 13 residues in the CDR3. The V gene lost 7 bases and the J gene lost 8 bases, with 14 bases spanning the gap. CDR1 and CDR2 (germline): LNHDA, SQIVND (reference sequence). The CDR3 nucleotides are TGTGCCAGTAAGCAGGGATTGTATGGGGAGCTGTTTTTT. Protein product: CASKQGLYGELFF.

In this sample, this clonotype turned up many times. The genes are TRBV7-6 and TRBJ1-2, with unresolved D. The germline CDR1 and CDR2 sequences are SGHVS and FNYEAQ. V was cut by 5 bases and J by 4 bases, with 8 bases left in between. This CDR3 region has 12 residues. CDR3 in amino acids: CASSPVSYGYTF. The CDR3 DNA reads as TGTGCCAGCAGCCCCGTCTCCTATGGCTACACCTTC.

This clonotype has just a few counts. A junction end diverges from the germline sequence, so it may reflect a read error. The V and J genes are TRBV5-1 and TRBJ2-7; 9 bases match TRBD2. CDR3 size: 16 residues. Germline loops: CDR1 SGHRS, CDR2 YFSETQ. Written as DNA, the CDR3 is TGTGCCAGCAGCTTGGCGAGCGGGGGGACCCTCTACGAGCAGTACTTC. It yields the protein CASSLASGGTLYEQYF.

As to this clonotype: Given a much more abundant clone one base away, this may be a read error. Here the CDR3 DNA reads TGTGCCAGCAGCGTAGCTGTGGGGACTGGAAACACCATATATTTT. Protein sequence: CASSVAVGTGNTIYF. J is TRBJ1-3 and V is TRBV2; D unresolved. The CDR3 consists of 15 residues. The germline V and J ends were trimmed by 6 bases and 2 bases, with 14 bases remaining between them. The germline V gene encodes CDR1 SNHLY and CDR2 FYNNEI.

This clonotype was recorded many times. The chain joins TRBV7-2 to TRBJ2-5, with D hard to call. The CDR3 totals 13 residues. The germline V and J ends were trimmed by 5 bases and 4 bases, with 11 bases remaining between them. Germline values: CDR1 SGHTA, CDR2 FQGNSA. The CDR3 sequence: CASSPAPVETQYF. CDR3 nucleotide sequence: TGTGCCAGCAGCCCCGCCCCGGTAGAGACCCAGTACTTC.

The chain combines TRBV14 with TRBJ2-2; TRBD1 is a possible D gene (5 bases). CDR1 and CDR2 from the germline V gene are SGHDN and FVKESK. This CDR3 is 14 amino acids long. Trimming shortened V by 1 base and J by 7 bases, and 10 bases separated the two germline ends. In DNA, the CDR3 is TGTGCCAGCAGCCAAGTTACAGGAAGCGGGGAGCTGTTTTTT. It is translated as CASSQVTGSGELFF.

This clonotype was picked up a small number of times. CDR3 sequence (DNA): TGTGCCAGCAGCCAAGAGGACAGGGGGAATGAAAAACTGTTTTTT. It yields the protein CASSQEDRGNEKLFF. The chain couples TRBV5-5 to TRBJ1-4; 10 bases are a match to TRBD1. The CDR3 consists of 15 residues. Per the germline V gene, CDR1 is SGHKS and CDR2 is YYEKEE (reference sequence). The trim removed 4 bases at V and 5 bases at J, leaving 5 bases unmatched. The whole variable domain, remainder taken from reference TRBV5-5 and TRBJ1-4, is DAGVTQSPTHLIKTRGQQVTLRCSPISGHKSVSWYQQVLGQGPQFIFQYYEKEERGRGNFPDRFSARQFPNYSSELNVNALLLGDSALYLCASSQEDRGNEKLFFGSGTQLSVL.

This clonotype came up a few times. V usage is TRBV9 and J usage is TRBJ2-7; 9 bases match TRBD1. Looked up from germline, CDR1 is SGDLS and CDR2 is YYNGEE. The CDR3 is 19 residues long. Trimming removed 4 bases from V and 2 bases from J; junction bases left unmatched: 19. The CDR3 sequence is CASSPWWDRVRNFTYEQYF. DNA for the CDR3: TGTGCCAGCAGCCCATGGTGGGACAGGGTCCGAAACTTTACCTACGAGCAGTACTTC.

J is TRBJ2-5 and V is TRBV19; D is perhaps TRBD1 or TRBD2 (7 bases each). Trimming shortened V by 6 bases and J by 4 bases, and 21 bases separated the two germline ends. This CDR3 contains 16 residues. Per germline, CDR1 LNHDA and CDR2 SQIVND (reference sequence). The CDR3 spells CASSSPGGAVGETQYF. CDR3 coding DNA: TGTGCCAGTAGCAGTCCAGGGGGGGCCGTGGGAGAGACCCAGTACTTC.

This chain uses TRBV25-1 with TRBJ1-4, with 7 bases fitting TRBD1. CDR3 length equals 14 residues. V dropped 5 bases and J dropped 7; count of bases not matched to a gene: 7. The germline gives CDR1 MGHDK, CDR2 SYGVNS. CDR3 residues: CASSLRDSLEKLFF. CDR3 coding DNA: TGTGCCAGCAGTTTACGGGACAGCCTTGAAAAACTGTTTTTT.

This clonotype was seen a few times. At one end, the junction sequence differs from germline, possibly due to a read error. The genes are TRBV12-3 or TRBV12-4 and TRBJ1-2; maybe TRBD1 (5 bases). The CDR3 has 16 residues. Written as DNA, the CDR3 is TGTGCCAGCAGCTTAGGACGGTGGGGGATTAACTATGGCTACACCTTC. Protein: CASSLGRWGINYGYTF.

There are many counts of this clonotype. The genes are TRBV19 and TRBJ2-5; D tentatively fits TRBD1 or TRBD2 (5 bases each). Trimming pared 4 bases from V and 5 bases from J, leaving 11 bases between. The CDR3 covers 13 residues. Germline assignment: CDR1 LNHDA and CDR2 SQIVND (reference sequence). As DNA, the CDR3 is TGTGCCAGTAGTAGAACATGGGGGGAGACCCAGTACTTC. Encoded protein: CASSRTWGETQYF. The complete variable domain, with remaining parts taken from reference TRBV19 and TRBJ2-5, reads DGGITQSPKYLFRKEGQNVTLSCEQNLNHDAMYWYRQDPGQGLRLIYYSQIVNDFQKGDIAEGYSVSREKKESFPLTVTSAQKNPTAFYLCASSRTWGETQYFGPGTRLLVL.

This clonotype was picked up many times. CDR3 sequence: CASSVEDGNTIYF. CDR3 DNA: TGTGCCAGCAGCGTAGAGGACGGAAACACCATATATTTT. The chain combines TRBV9 with TRBJ1-3; the D is unclear. Between the trimmed V and J ends, which lost 0 bases and 4 bases, there was a span of 5 bases. The CDR3 is 13 residues long. Germline V CDR1 and CDR2: SGDLS, YYNGEE.